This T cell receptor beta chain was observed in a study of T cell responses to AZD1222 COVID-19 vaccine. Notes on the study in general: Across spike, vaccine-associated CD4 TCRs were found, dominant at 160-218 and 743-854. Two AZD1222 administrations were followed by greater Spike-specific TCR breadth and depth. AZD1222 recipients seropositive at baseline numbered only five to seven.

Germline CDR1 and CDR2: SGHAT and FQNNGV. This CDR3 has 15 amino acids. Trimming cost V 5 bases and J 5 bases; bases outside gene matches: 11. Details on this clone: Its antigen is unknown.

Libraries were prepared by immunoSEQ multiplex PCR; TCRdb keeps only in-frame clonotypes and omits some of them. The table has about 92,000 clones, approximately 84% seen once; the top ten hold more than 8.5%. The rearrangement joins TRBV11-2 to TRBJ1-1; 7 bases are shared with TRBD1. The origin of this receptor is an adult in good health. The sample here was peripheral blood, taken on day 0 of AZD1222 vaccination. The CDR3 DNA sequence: TGTGCCAGCAGCCCTACAGGGGCGGGAAGTACTGAAGCTTTCTTT. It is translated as CASSPTGAGSTEAFF.